This T cell receptor beta chain was identified during a study of cytomegalovirus exposure and HLA in healthy donors (dated by TCRdb to the late 2010s). Background for the entire study: The 500 to 700 repertoires of the first cohort and the 120 or so validation repertoires were produced on the same platform, according to a later analysis. In addition to the first cohort of roughly 670 subjects, a separate validation cohort of approximately 130 different subjects was used. To predict cytomegalovirus infection status, the study brought together high-throughput TCR immunosequencing, statistical association of individual TCRs with disease status, and machine learning. The aim of the study was to test whether cataloging public T cell receptors could identify signatures of past pathogen exposure. General study outcomes and caveats: In the study, about 150 TCR beta chains were listed as associated with cytomegalovirus. A later analysis found that TCRs clustered in the first cohort also tended to co-occur in the roughly 110 validation repertoires, with more than 90% of cluster scores above 0. A later analysis lacked HLA typing for the validation cohort, so it scored co-occurrence in that cohort across all 110 or so repertoires. While some public TCRs were present in many individuals, most TCR sequences turned up only very rarely across donors. The authors suggested that the approach could potentially be extended to other disease states and immunological phenotypes. In vitro tests confirmed that a few of the cytomegalovirus-associated TCR beta chains recognize cytomegalovirus antigens. The classifier was reported to diagnose cytomegalovirus status with high specificity and sensitivity in both the original cohort and the validation cohort.

On this clone itself: What this receptor recognizes is not known. The sample holds no much larger clone one base away, and base qualities are not on file.

The CDR3 runs 14 amino acids, cysteine and phenylalanine included. The DNA shown is the 42-base CDR3, in frame from base 1. Trimming takes 7 bases off V and 4 bases off J; junction bases not matched to a gene: 9. The germline V gene encodes CDR1 SEHNR and CDR2 FQNEAQ (reference sequence). The library was obtained by the immunoSEQ multiplex PCR assay. In the paper's pipeline: A statistical classification framework was developed to diagnose cytomegalovirus status using the catalog of TCR beta chain sequences. Not all clones reach the TCRdb copy of this immuneACCESS table, which keeps in-frame sequences only. Checked studies attribute under half of the gap to unresolved V genes and leave the rest unexplained. For V, J and clone size, that table is used; D and trimming come from the DNA. For this sample there are about 56,000 clones; roughly 89% appear just once. The ten biggest clones cover approximately 15% of the sample.

Donors formed part of the validation cohort, which comprised 120 subjects and was distinct from the first cohort of under 850 subjects. The origin of this receptor is a young woman in good health and CMV-seronegative. The sequenced material came from PBMCs. The sequence joins TRBV7-9 to TRBJ1-2, with 7 bases matching TRBD1. The CDR3: CASTGRDSIYGYTF. The nucleotide sequence is given as TGTGCCAGCACCGGCCGGGACAGCATCTATGGCTACACCTTC.